This paragraph covers one T cell receptor (beta chain) sequence. This entry is derived from a study of blood T cell repertoires in COVID-19. Study in general: Whether acute or convalescent, the COVID-19 samples came from the United States, Italy and Spain. T cells, B-cell-depleted T cells, or PBMCs provided the cDNA or gDNA that served as material.

In the source study's methods: Nucleated cell number was recorded as an estimate derived from reference gene primer amplification. TCRdb's table, derived via immunoSEQ multiplex PCR, lists solely in-frame clones and lacks some. V and J calls and clone size are copied from that table; D and trimming were computed from the DNA. The sample yields some 160,000 clones, around 82% seen once. Unmatched junction bases numbered 4, after V lost 5 bases and J lost 2 bases. Germline loops: CDR1 SGHRS, CDR2 YFSETQ. This CDR3 comprises 15 residues. Sequences were obtained from peripheral blood. The genes are TRBV5-1 and TRBJ2-3, with TRBD2 matching 11 bases. The TCR comes from a woman aged 45-60 years with acute or convalescent COVID-19. The CDR3 nucleotides read TGCGCCAGCAGGACTAGCGGGGCGTCCACAGATACGCAGTATTTT. This gives the protein CASRTSGASTDTQYF. The full variable domain, in which reference TRBV5-1 and TRBJ2-3 provide the parts outside the CDR3, is KAGVTQTPRYLIKTRGQQVTLSCSPISGHRSVSWYQQTPGQGLQFLFEYFSETQRNKGNFPGRFSGRQFSNSRSEMNVSTLELGDSALYLCASRTSGASTDTQYFGPGTRLTVL.